This T cell receptor beta chain was obtained from a study of T cells in localized non-small cell lung cancer. Per the germline V gene, CDR1 is LNHDA and CDR2 is SQIVND (reference sequence). The CDR3 is 17 residues long. With 0 bases removed from V and 6 bases from J, the gap between germline ends came to 18 bases. Study findings and constraints: Appearance in adjacent lung was seen for a median around 60 of the top 100 tumor clones. The tumor had only one region sequenced, so heterogeneity remains possible.

Concerning this clone: Its target is unknown.

Profiling relied on immunoSEQ multiplex PCR, and the TCRdb table lists in-frame clones only, not all of them. The sample consists of under 95,000 clones, 80% of them appearing once. The chain has TRBV19 and TRBJ2-4, with D perhaps matching TRBD1 or TRBD2 (5 bases each). The specimen was peripheral blood, collected before any cancer treatment. The origin of this receptor is a female donor older than 55 with stage I lung adenocarcinoma. CDR3: CASSIEGTPRYRNIQYF. DNA for the CDR3: TGTGCCAGTAGTATAGAAGGGACCCCAAGGTATCGAAACATTCAGTACTTC. Complete variable domain (other parts from reference TRBV19 and TRBJ2-4): DGGITQSPKYLFRKEGQNVTLSCEQNLNHDAMYWYRQDPGQGLRLIYYSQIVNDFQKGDIAEGYSVSREKKESFPLTVTSAQKNPTAFYLCASSIEGTPRYRNIQYFGAGTRLSVL.